A selection of T cell receptor beta chains follows, all from one sample in a study of blood T cell repertoires in COVID-19. Clones were read by immunoSEQ multiplex PCR, and TCRdb kept only the in-frame ones, dropping some. The data contain approximately 90,000 clones, over 80% of them singletons. The material sequenced was peripheral blood. Receptors were obtained from a woman of 80 years or more with active or convalescent COVID-19. Both conserved end residues are part of each CDR3. Each record gives: CDR3 protein, CDR3 DNA, CDR3 length, V gene, clone size, D gene, J gene. A D gene is named only where the DNA matches it firmly. Rows give clone size only sometimes, using once, few, many, or a class for an expanded clone.

CASSLYAGAVETQYF,TGTGCCAGCAGCTTATATGCGGGGGCGGTAGAGACCCAGTACTTC,15,TRBV7-9,-,-,TRBJ2-5
CASSPGQFVSYEQYF,TGTGCCAGCAGTCCTGGACAGTTCGTCTCCTACGAGCAGTACTTC,15,TRBV6-6,-,-,TRBJ2-7
CASMREGLDYTF,TGTGCCAGCATGCGAGAAGGACTAGACTACACCTTC,12,TRBV12-3/TRBV12-4,once,-,TRBJ1-2
CAWSRGTSGRAWYEQFF,TGTGCCTGGAGTCGGGGGACTAGCGGGAGGGCCTGGTATGAGCAGTTCTTC,17,TRBV30,-,TRBD2,TRBJ2-1
CASSLNSYEQYF,TGTGCCAGCAGCCTCAACAGCTACGAGCAGTACTTC,12,TRBV6-2/TRBV6-3,once,-,TRBJ2-7
CASRAPTGYEQYF,TGTGCCAGCAGGGCCCCGACAGGATACGAGCAGTACTTC,13,TRBV5-7,-,-,TRBJ2-7
CASSSSGVSTGELFF,TGTGCCAGCAGCTCCTCAGGGGTCTCCACCGGGGAGCTGTTTTTT,15,TRBV13,-,-,TRBJ2-2
CASSSRRGGIGAFF,TGTGCCAGCAGCTCCCGGAGGGGGGGGATAGGTGCTTTCTTT,14,TRBV7-2,-,-,TRBJ1-1
CASSNPDRAAGAQHF,TGCGCCAGCAGCAACCCGGACAGGGCGGCAGGGGCCCAGCATTTT,15,TRBV4-1,-,TRBD1,TRBJ1-5
CASREWAGELFF,TGTGCCAGCAGGGAGTGGGCCGGGGAGCTGTTTTTT,12,TRBV2,-,-,TRBJ2-2
CASTPLAGGNQPQHF,TGTGCCAGCACTCCACTGGCCGGGGGCAATCAGCCCCAGCATTTT,15,TRBV2,once,-,TRBJ1-5
CASGGARETQYF,TGTGCCAGCGGGGGGGCCAGAGAGACCCAGTACTTC,12,TRBV7-9,-,-,TRBJ2-5
CASSAQGVAKNIQYF,TGTGCCAGCAGCGCACAGGGCGTAGCCAAAAACATTCAGTACTTC,15,TRBV3-1/TRBV3-2,few,-,TRBJ2-4
CASSFSGSGGELFF,TGTGCCAGCAGCTTTAGCGGGAGCGGCGGGGAGCTGTTTTTT,14,TRBV7-3,-,TRBD2,TRBJ2-2
CASSLGRATADTEAFF,TGCGCCAGCAGCTTGGGGAGGGCAACCGCCGACACTGAAGCTTTCTTT,16,TRBV5-1,-,-,TRBJ1-1
CAISESRRAGGPYEQYF,TGTGCCATCAGTGAGTCTCGTAGGGCGGGGGGACCCTACGAGCAGTACTTC,17,TRBV10-3,-,TRBD2,TRBJ2-7
CASSPQTGTGFYEQYF,TGCGCCAGCAGCCCCCAAACCGGGACAGGGTTCTACGAGCAGTACTTC,16,TRBV5-1,-,TRBD1,TRBJ2-7
CASSLEAGFGYTF,TGTGCCAGCAGCTTGGAAGCAGGGTTTGGCTACACCTTC,13,TRBV11-3,-,-,TRBJ1-2
CASSLVARGSEQYF,TGTGCCAGCAGCTTGGTGGCCAGGGGAAGCGAGCAGTACTTC,14,TRBV5-6,-,-,TRBJ2-7
CASSLGLRGLYGYTF,TGTGCCAGCAGTTTAGGTCTCCGCGGGCTTTATGGCTACACCTTC,15,TRBV28,-,-,TRBJ1-2
CASSARTEQETQYF,TGCGCCAGCAGCGCGAGGACAGAGCAAGAGACCCAGTACTTC,14,TRBV5-1,-,-,TRBJ2-5
CASSQGRGAISSYNSPLHF,TGCGCCAGCAGCCAAGGCCGGGGGGCAATAAGCTCCTATAATTCACCCCTCCACTTT,19,TRBV4-3,few,-,TRBJ1-6
CASSTSGRETQYF,TGTGCCAGTAGTACTAGCGGGAGAGAGACCCAGTACTTC,13,TRBV19,once,TRBD2,TRBJ2-5
CASSFPTGSSYTF,TGTGCCAGCAGTTTCCCGACAGGGTCTTCCTACACCTTC,13,TRBV28,-,TRBD1,TRBJ1-2
CASSTWTVLYGYTF,TGTGCCAGCAGCACCTGGACAGTTCTCTATGGCTACACCTTC,14,TRBV7-9,few,-,TRBJ1-2
CASSPGPGYNEQFF,TGTGCCAGCAGCCCCGGCCCGGGGTACAATGAGCAGTTCTTC,14,TRBV7-3,-,-,TRBJ2-1
CASSLGPGRNTEAFF,TGTGCCAGCAGCTTAGGCCCAGGCAGGAACACTGAAGCTTTCTTT,15,TRBV7-8,-,-,TRBJ1-1
CASSGQTYTEAFF,TGTGCCAGCAGTGGACAGACCTACACTGAAGCTTTCTTT,13,TRBV2,once,-,TRBJ1-1
CSASRDSSYEQYF,TGCAGTGCTAGTCGTGACAGCTCCTACGAGCAGTACTTC,13,TRBV20-1,few,-,TRBJ2-7
CASSPPSGGVTDTQYF,TGTGCCAGCAGTCCTCCTAGCGGGGGGGTCACAGATACGCAGTATTTT,16,TRBV28,-,TRBD2,TRBJ2-3
CASSKRRASGWETQYF,TGTGCCAGCAGCAAACGAAGGGCTAGCGGCTGGGAGACCCAGTACTTC,16,TRBV21-1,-,-,TRBJ2-5
CASSPTRGRYGYTF,TGTGCCAGCTCCCCAACAAGGGGCCGCTATGGCTACACCTTC,14,TRBV3-1/TRBV3-2,-,-,TRBJ1-2
CASSLGGQGRYEQYF,TGTGCCAGCAGCTTGGGGGGACAGGGGAGATACGAGCAGTACTTC,15,TRBV5-4,-,TRBD1,TRBJ2-7
CASSLDGRMTGEQYF,TGCGCCAGCAGCTTGGATGGTAGAATGACGGGAGAGCAGTACTTC,15,TRBV5-1,-,-,TRBJ2-7
CASSPGLAGVIEQFF,TGTGCCAGCAGCCCAGGACTAGCGGGAGTGATTGAGCAGTTCTTC,15,TRBV11-1,-,TRBD2,TRBJ2-1
CASSPPGGPWDEQFF,TGTGCCAGCAGTCCCCCGGGGGGCCCATGGGATGAGCAGTTCTTC,15,TRBV6-2/TRBV6-3,-,-,TRBJ2-1
CASSFLTSGGLQYF,TGTGCCAGCAGCTTTCTGACTAGCGGGGGGTTGCAGTACTTC,14,TRBV7-8,-,TRBD2,TRBJ2-7
CASSSRTGDVGTQYF,TGTGCCAGTAGTTCCCGGACAGGGGATGTTGGGACCCAGTACTTC,15,TRBV19,-,TRBD1,TRBJ2-5
CASNTGRPAEAFF,TGTGCCAGCAATACAGGGCGGCCCGCTGAAGCTTTCTTT,13,TRBV12-3/TRBV12-4,-,-,TRBJ1-1
CASRILGGASEQFF,TGTGCCAGTAGAATCCTTGGGGGGGCCAGTGAGCAGTTCTTC,14,TRBV19,-,-,TRBJ2-1
CASSSMGGLNTEAFF,TGTGCCAGCAGTTCCATGGGAGGTTTGAACACTGAAGCTTTCTTT,15,TRBV6-5,-,-,TRBJ1-1
CASRLSGETYEQYF,TGTGCCAGCAGGCTTAGCGGGGAAACCTACGAGCAGTACTTC,14,TRBV6-5,-,TRBD2,TRBJ2-7
CASSQEGLVSLISLETQYF,TGTGCCAGCAGCCAAGAAGGACTAGTCAGTTTAATTAGTTTGGAGACCCAGTACTTC,19,TRBV3-1/TRBV3-2,-,TRBD2,TRBJ2-5
CASRSPGTGADMDNSPLHF,TGTGCCAGCCGTTCCCCTGGGACAGGGGCTGACATGGATAATTCACCCCTCCACTTT,19,TRBV7-3,-,TRBD1,TRBJ1-6
CATSKDRVVGGNTIYF,TGTGCCACCAGTAAGGACAGGGTGGTAGGTGGAAACACCATATATTTT,16,TRBV15,few,TRBD1,TRBJ1-3
CASSLGRAQYGYTF,TGTGCCAGCAGCTTAGGCCGTGCGCAATATGGCTACACCTTC,14,TRBV7-2,-,-,TRBJ1-2